This entry lists 15 T cell receptor beta chains sequenced from one sample in a study of CD8 T cells in Susac syndrome. A quantity of about 0.45 to 1 ug RNA underwent reverse transcription using random hexamers. TCRdb called the immunoSEQ multiplex PCR reads again in MiXCR, with one record for every CDR3 protein. The sample has 80,000 or so distinct CDR3 sequences; roughly 96% are singletons. The sample consisted of CD8+ T cells from PBMCs. Every receptor here comes from a human donor with Susac syndrome.

This chain uses TRBV4-3 with TRBJ2-7, with 9 bases matching TRBD1. The CDR3 is 13 amino acids. Trimming cost V 2 bases and J 5 bases; bases outside gene matches: 1. CDR1 and CDR2 (germline): LGHNA, YSLEER. The CDR3 region has the DNA TGCGCCAGCAGCCAACGGACAGGGGACGAGCAGTACGTC. Protein: CASSQRTGDEQYV.

The chain is built from TRBV5-4 and TRBJ2-7; tentative D call: TRBD1 (5 bases). Germline assignment: CDR1 SGHNT and CDR2 YYREEE (reference sequence). This CDR3 contains 13 residues. V was shortened by 4 bases and J by 3 bases, with 11 bases between the two germline ends. This CDR3 is CASSPDGHYEQYF. Written as DNA, the CDR3 is TGTGCCAGCAGCCCGGACGGACACTACGAGCAGTACTTC.

This chain links TRBV6-6 with TRBJ2-5, with D perhaps matching TRBD2 (5 bases). Germline V gene sequence: CDR1 MNHNY, CDR2 SVGAGI (reference sequence). The CDR3 spans 13 residues. V dropped 7 bases and J dropped 1 base, with 10 bases sitting between them. In DNA, the CDR3 is TGTGCCAGCAAAGAGAGCGGCCAAGAGACCCAGTACTTC. Its protein product is CASKESGQETQYF.

The chain uses TRBV12-3 or TRBV12-4 and TRBJ1-2; 8 bases are shared with TRBD1. The CDR3 runs to 13 residues. Trimming removed 5 bases from V and 8 bases from J; junction bases left unmatched: 7. Here the CDR3 DNA reads TGTGCCAGCAGTCTCGGACAGGGTACGGGCTACACCTTC. It codes for CASSLGQGTGYTF.

This chain connects TRBV15 to TRBJ2-7, with D maybe TRBD1 (6 bases). CDR1 is LNHNV, CDR2 YYDKDF, per germline (reference sequence). This CDR3 region has 15 residues. Trimming removed 3 bases at V and 2 bases at J, with 14 bases between. This chain's CDR3 is CATSRREGQTYEQYF. The CDR3 DNA is TGTGCCACCAGCAGGAGGGAAGGACAGACCTACGAGCAGTACTTC.

The chain couples TRBV5-6 to TRBJ2-3, with 10 bases that match TRBD1. V dropped 6 bases and J dropped 1; count of bases not matched to a gene: 5. The CDR3 runs to 15 residues. Germline lookup yields CDR1 SGHDT and CDR2 YYEEEE. The CDR3 protein is CASTWGTGGTDTQYF. In DNA, the CDR3 is TGTGCCAGCACCTGGGGGACAGGGGGCACAGATACGCAGTATTTT.

The V call is TRBV7-2, the J call TRBJ2-7; TRBD2 matches 8 bases. The V gene's germline CDR1 is SGHTA and CDR2 FQGNSA. Trimming cost V 5 bases and J 4 bases; bases outside gene matches: 1. The CDR3 spans 12 residues. In nucleotides, the CDR3 is TGTGCCAGCAGCAAGCGGGGGTACGAGCAGTACTTC. This codes for CASSKRGYEQYF.

This clonotype was recorded once. The chain employs TRBV2 and TRBJ2-2; weak D call: TRBD2 (6 bases). Germline V gene data show CDR1 as SNHLY and CDR2 as FYNNEI. V lost 1 base to trimming and J lost 4 bases, with 13 bases between them. This CDR3 comprises 16 residues. The DNA of the CDR3 is TGTGCCAGCAGTGAAGTAGCGGCTGACTCCACCGGGGAGCTGTTTTTT. The encoded protein is CASSEVAADSTGELFF.

V usage is TRBV11-2 and J usage is TRBJ1-1, with D possibly TRBD1 on 6 matching bases. From germline, CDR1 is SGHAT and CDR2 FQNNGV. V gave up 5 bases and J gave up 5 bases, with 9 bases separating them. CDR3 length: 12 residues. The CDR3 DNA sequence: TGTGCCAGCAGCGCGGACAGTACTGAAGCTTTCTTT. This codes for CASSADSTEAFF.

The chain carries TRBV2 and TRBJ1-2; possible D gene TRBD1, 5 bases. V lost 7 bases to trimming and J lost 6 bases, with 6 bases between them. This CDR3 contains 10 residues. CDR1 is SNHLY and CDR2 is FYNNEI in the germline V gene. CDR3 coding DNA: TGTGCCAGCACGGACAATGGCTACACCTTC. This encodes CASTDNGYTF.

The J gene is TRBJ2-1, the V gene TRBV24-1; maybe TRBD1 (6 bases). This CDR3 is built from 14 residues. Looked up from germline, CDR1 is KGHDR and CDR2 is SFDVKD. V lost 5 bases and J lost 2, with 9 bases in between. The CDR3 loop reads CATSVGGPYNEQFF. The CDR3 nucleotides read TGTGCCACCAGTGTTGGGGGCCCCTACAATGAGCAGTTCTTC.

The CDR3 sequence: CASSNPIEQFF. In DNA, the CDR3 is TGTGCCAGCAGTAATCCCATTGAGCAGTTCTTC. The chain employs TRBV2 and TRBJ2-1; D is uncertain. The germline gives CDR1 SNHLY, CDR2 FYNNEI. This CDR3 is built from 11 residues. V was clipped by 5 bases and J by 9 bases, with 8 bases between them.

The chain employs TRBV27 and TRBJ2-7; D gene uncertain. The CDR3 is made up of 13 amino acids. Germline assignment: CDR1 MNHEY and CDR2 SMNVEV (reference sequence). The V end lost 2 bases, the J end lost 7 bases, and 12 bases lay between the germline ends. The CDR3 is CASSLTGPPEQYF. CDR3 bases: TGTGCCAGCAGTTTAACGGGCCCACCTGAGCAGTACTTC.

The chain is built from TRBV20-1 and TRBJ2-7, with D tentatively TRBD1 (6 bases). This CDR3 has 14 residues. Deletions cut 1 base from V and 2 bases from J, with 12 bases between. Germline V gene sequence: CDR1 DFQATT, CDR2 SNEGSKA (reference sequence). The DNA of the CDR3 is TGCAGTGCTAGAGCTGGACAGTTCACCTACGAGCAGTACGTC. Translated, it gives CSARAGQFTYEQYV.

The J gene is TRBJ1-2, the V gene TRBV5-4, with D perhaps matching TRBD1 (6 bases). CDR1 and CDR2 (germline): SGHNT, YYREEE (reference sequence). V lost 6 bases and J 0 bases, leaving 15 bases between the germline ends. The CDR3 loop spans 15 amino acids. As DNA, the CDR3 is TGTGCCAGCAAGGGACCAGGGGAAGCTAACTATGGCTACACCTTC. Its protein is CASKGPGEANYGYTF.